The source of this T cell receptor (beta chain) is a study of CD4+ T cells in melanoma. Findings of the study overall: Neoantigen-specific CD4+ T cells in melanoma reportedly had diverse differentiation states. CD8+ T cell, macrophage and B cell function reportedly correlated with neoantigen-specific CD4+ T cells.

Between the trimmed V and J ends, which lost 1 base and 4 bases, there was a span of 7 bases. From germline, CDR1 is SGHDN and CDR2 FVKESK. There are 13 residues in the CDR3. On this clone itself: What it binds is not known.

The assay was immunoSEQ multiplex PCR, and TCRdb's table has in-frame clones only and misses some. Here the sample spans tens of thousands of clones, roughly 82% being singletons. The sequencing sample was made of cells from a culture (not recorded whether cultured in vitro). The TCR sequence derives from a human donor with melanoma. V and J are TRBV14 and TRBJ1-1; weak D call: TRBD1 (5 bases). The CDR3 loop is CASSQGGSTEAFF. The DNA for the CDR3 is TGTGCCAGCAGCCAAGGGGGGAGCACTGAAGCTTTCTTT. The complete variable domain, with remaining parts taken from reference TRBV14 and TRBJ1-1, reads EAGVTQFPSHSVIEKGQTVTLRCDPISGHDNLYWYRRVMGKEIKFLLHFVKESKQDESGMPNNRFLAERTGGTYSTLKVQPAELEDSGVYFCASSQGGSTEAFFGQGTRLTVV.